This T cell receptor beta chain was recovered during a study of shared clonotypes between healthy human individuals. Germline assignment: CDR1 SGHNT and CDR2 YYREEE (reference sequence). This CDR3 has 15 residues. Trimming shortened V by 0 bases and J by 6 bases, and 12 bases separated the two germline ends. A deep-level run was used for the assay. The genomic DNA of each subset was split evenly across several immunoSEQ plates. Using immunoSEQ multiplex PCR, the repertoire was profiled, and TCRdb retains in-frame clones only, with some absent. The repertoire consists of about 710,000 clones, with 55% to 75% occurring once and the leading ten covering under 2%. As to this clone: Antigen unknown.

Points from the study as a whole: Rarefaction showed sorted-subset sequencing was incomplete despite large depth.

The sequencing input was memory CD4+ T cells sorted from blood. Subset meaning: CD45RA-negative fraction. The chain combines TRBV5-4 with TRBJ2-2, with D unresolved. This receptor was taken from a woman in her twenties or thirties in good health. Here the CDR3 reads CASSLDPLRPGELFF. CDR3 DNA sequence: TGTGCCAGCAGCTTGGATCCCCTACGGCCCGGGGAGCTGTTTTTT.